This note documents a single T cell receptor (beta chain) sequence. The assay was immunoSEQ multiplex PCR, and TCRdb's table has in-frame clones only and misses some. The sample has 100,000 to 150,000 clones, about 94% seen once. Germline-derived CDR1 and CDR2 are MGHDK and SYGVNS. CDR3 length equals 12 residues. Trimming took 6 bases from V and 0 from J, leaving 5 bases between them. This sample is drawn from a study of control samples from healthy donors and cancer patients. The receptor's source is a man aged 30 to 39 in good health. The material sequenced was blood. This chain links TRBV25-1 with TRBJ1-1; D is ambiguous. This CDR3 is CASSAVNTEAFF. CDR3 coding DNA: TGTGCCAGCAGCGCGGTGAACACTGAAGCTTTCTTT.